The rows below give T cell receptor beta chains drawn from one sample of a study of cytomegalovirus exposure and HLA in healthy donors. Generated by immunoSEQ multiplex PCR, the TCRdb table keeps only in-frame clones and is missing some. The ten top clones account for 0.45% to 0.6%, within a sample of under 130,000 clones. Material: PBMCs. The receptor set was obtained from a man aged 45-65 years in good health and CMV-seronegative. The CDR3 runs from the conserved cysteine through the conserved F or W. D genes are given only for firm matches.

d_call | j_call | v_call | cdr3_aa | cdr3_nt
NA | TRBJ2-1 | TRBV5-6 | CASSINHEQFF | TGTGCCAGCAGCATCAATCATGAGCAGTTCTTC
TRBD1 | TRBJ1-5 | TRBV2 | CASSDYGTGNNQPQHF | TGTGCCAGCAGTGATTATGGGACAGGGAACAATCAGCCCCAGCATTTT
TRBD1 | TRBJ1-1 | TRBV10-2 | CATSTGTNTEAFF | TGCGCCACCTCGACAGGGACGAACACTGAAGCTTTCTTT
TRBD2 | TRBJ2-7 | TRBV11-2 | CASSLLGGSPYEQYF | TGTGCCAGCAGCTTATTGGGCGGGAGCCCCTACGAGCAGTACTTC
NA | TRBJ1-2 | TRBV7-2 | CASSLARPDLYGYTF | TGTGCCAGCAGCTTAGCCAGGCCTGATTTGTATGGCTACACCTTC
NA | TRBJ2-3 | TRBV13 | CASSLGLYSTDTQYF | TGTGCCAGCAGCTTAGGCCTATATAGCACAGATACGCAGTATTTT
NA | TRBJ2-6 | TRBV2 | CASRGSGANVLTF | TGTGCCAGCCGGGGATCTGGGGCCAACGTCCTGACTTTC
NA | TRBJ1-1 | TRBV27 | CASSPSGGRTEAFF | TGTGCCAGCAGTCCATCGGGGGGCCGAACTGAAGCTTTCTTT
NA | TRBJ1-2 | TRBV10-3 | CAISERRAFYGYTF | TGTGCCATCAGTGAGCGCAGGGCGTTCTATGGCTACACCTTC
TRBD1 | TRBJ1-1 | TRBV6-5 | CASSYSKDRGRTEAFF | TGTGCCAGCAGTTACTCGAAGGACAGGGGGCGAACTGAAGCTTTCTTT
TRBD1 | TRBJ2-3 | TRBV6-5 | CASSVDRGTDTQYF | TGTGCCAGCAGCGTGGACAGGGGGACAGATACGCAGTATTTT
TRBD2 | TRBJ2-2 | TRBV6-5 | CASRGLAGPTGELFF | TGTGCCAGCCGCGGACTAGCGGGCCCCACCGGGGAGCTGTTTTTT
NA | TRBJ2-3 | TRBV7-9 | CASSPTKGTDTQYF | TGTGCCAGCAGCCCGACCAAGGGGACAGATACGCAGTATTTT
NA | TRBJ2-7 | TRBV27 | CASSTAGEQYF | TGTGCCAGCAGTACCGCCGGGGAGCAGTACTTC
NA | TRBJ1-6 | TRBV11-2 | CASSPLQGESYNSPLHF | TGTGCCAGCAGCCCATTACAGGGAGAATCCTATAATTCACCCCTCCACTTT